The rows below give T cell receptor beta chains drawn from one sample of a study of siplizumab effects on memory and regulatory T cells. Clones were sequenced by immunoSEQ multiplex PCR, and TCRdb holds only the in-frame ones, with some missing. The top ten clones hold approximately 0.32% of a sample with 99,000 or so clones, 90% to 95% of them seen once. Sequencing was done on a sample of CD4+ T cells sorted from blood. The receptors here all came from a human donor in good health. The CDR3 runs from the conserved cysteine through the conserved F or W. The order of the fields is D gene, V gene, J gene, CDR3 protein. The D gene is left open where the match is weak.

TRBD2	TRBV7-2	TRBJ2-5	CASSPRTSGGETQYF
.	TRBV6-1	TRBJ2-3	CASSEGGWDTQYF
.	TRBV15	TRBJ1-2	CARKGNQGYGYTF
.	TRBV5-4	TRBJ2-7	CASSLASYEQYF
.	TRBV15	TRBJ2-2	CATSRDYEFTGELFF
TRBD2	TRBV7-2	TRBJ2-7	CASSLGGGFSYEQYF
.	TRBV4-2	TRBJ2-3	CASSQGGGQYF
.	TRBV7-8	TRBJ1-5	CASSLGGGYQPQHF
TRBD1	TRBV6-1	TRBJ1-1	CASSDRGRHTEAFF
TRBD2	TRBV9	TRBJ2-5	CASSVVTSGGQETQYF
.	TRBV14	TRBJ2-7	CASSRQASYEQYF
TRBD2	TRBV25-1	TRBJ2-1	CASRMRGGDNEQFF
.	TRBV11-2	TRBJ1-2	CASSLQGSGLNYGYTF
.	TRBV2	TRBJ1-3	CARTYGNTIYF
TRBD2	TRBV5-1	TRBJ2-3	CASRGLVGYGTDTQYF
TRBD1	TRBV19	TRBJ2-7	CASRSGTGGYEQYF
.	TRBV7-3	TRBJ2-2	CASSLEGWGTGELFF
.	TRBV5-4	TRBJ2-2	CASSTGRANTGELFF
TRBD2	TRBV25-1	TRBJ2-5	CASQLAGGQETQYF
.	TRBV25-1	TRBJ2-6	CASTSGANVLTF
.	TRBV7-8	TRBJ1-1	CASSPSAGSEAFF
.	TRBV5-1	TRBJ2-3	CASSLKGFGTDTQYF
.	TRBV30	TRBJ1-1	CAWSVHGGTEAFF
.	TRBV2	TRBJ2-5	CASSPRQRETQYF
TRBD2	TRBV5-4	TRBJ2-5	CASSATSGVGETQYF
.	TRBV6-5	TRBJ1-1	CASSAKKNTEAFF
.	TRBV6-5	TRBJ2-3	CASSFPRGGTQYF
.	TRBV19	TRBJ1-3	CASSTHMTGNSGNTIYF
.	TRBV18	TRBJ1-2	CASSPSTTTDGYGYTF